The present T cell receptor beta chain was sequenced within a study of type 1 and type 2 diabetes patients. At the level of the study: The cohort mixed type 1 diabetes, type 2 diabetes and nondiabetic donors. T cells were magnetically sorted from PBMCs as CD4+ or CD8+ subsets. Study outcomes and limitations: Highly-expanded CD4+ clones were few in type 2 diabetes, median one, nearly 4% of reads.

With respect to this clonotype: Its antigen remains unknown.

Genomic DNA was the PCR template. The TCR beta CDR3 region was amplified using 30 forward and 13 reverse primers. TCRdb redid the calling of the multiplex PCR reads with MiXCR, one entry per CDR3 protein. The sample yields about 270,000 distinct CDR3 sequences, around 47% seen once. The CDR3 runs 12 residues. Germline V gene sequence: CDR1 MGHDK, CDR2 SYGVNS. V lost 4 bases, J lost 6 bases, and 4 bases lay in between. V gene TRBV25-1 combines with J gene TRBJ1-6; D not certain. The sequence was collected from a man aged 18 to 35 with type 2 diabetes. Sequencing used peripheral blood mononuclear cells (PBMCs). The CDR3 loop is CASSGINSPLHF. CDR3 DNA sequence: TGTGCCAGCAGTGGAATTAATTCACCCCTCCACTTT.